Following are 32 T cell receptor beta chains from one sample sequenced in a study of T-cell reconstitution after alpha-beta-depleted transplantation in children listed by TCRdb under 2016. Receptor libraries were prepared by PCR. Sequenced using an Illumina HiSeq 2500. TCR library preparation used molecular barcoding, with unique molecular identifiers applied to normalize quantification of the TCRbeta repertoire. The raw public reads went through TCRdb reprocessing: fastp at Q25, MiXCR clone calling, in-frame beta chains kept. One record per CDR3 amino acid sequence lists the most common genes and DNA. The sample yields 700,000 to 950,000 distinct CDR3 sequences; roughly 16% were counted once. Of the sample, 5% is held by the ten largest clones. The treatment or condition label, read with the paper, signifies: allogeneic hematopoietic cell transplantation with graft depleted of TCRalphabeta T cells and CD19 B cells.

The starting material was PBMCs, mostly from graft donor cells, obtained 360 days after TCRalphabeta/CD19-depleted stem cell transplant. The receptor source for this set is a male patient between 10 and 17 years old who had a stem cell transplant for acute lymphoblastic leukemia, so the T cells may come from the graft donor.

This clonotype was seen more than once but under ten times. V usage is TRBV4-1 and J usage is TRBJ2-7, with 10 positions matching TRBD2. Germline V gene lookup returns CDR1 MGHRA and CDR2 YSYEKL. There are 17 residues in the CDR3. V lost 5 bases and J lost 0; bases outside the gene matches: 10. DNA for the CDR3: TGCGCCAGCAGCGGCCGGACTAGCGGTTCCGCCTCCTACGAGCAGTACTTC. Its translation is CASSGRTSGSASYEQYF.

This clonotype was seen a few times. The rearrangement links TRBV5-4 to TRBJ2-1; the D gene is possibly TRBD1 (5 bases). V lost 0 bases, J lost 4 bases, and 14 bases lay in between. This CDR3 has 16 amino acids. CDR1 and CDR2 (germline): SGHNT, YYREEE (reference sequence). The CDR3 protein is CASSLERGSAYNEQFF. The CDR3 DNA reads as TGTGCCAGCAGCTTGGAAAGGGGAAGCGCTTACAATGAGCAGTTCTTC.

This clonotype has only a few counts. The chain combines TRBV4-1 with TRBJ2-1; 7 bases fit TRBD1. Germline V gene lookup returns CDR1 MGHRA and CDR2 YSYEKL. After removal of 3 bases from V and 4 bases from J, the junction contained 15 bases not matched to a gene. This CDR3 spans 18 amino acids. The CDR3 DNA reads TGCGCCAGCAGCCAGGAGGATCTTAGGGGGCGAGGGTACAATGAGCAGTTCTTC. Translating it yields CASSQEDLRGRGYNEQFF.

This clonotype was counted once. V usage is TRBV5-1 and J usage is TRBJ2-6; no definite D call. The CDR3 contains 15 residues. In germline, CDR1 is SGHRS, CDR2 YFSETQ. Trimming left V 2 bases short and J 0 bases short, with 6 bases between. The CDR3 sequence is CASSFQSSGANVLTF. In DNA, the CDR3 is TGCGCCAGCAGCTTTCAAAGCTCTGGGGCCAACGTCCTGACTTTC.

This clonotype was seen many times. CDR3 in amino acids: CASKGVSTNEKLFF. CDR3 DNA sequence: TGTGCCAGCAAGGGGGTATCCACTAATGAAAAACTGTTTTTT. The chain carries TRBV2 and TRBJ1-4; tentatively, D is TRBD1 (6 bases). The CDR3 has 14 residues. Germline CDR1 is SNHLY and CDR2 is FYNNEI. The ends were cut back, 7 bases at V and 2 bases at J, with 11 bases in the middle.

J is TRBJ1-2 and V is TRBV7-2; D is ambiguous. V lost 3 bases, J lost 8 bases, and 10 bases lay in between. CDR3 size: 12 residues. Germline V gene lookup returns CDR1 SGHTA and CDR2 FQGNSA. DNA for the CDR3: TGTGCCAGCAGCTTGGCCAATATGGGCTACACCTTC. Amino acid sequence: CASSLANMGYTF.

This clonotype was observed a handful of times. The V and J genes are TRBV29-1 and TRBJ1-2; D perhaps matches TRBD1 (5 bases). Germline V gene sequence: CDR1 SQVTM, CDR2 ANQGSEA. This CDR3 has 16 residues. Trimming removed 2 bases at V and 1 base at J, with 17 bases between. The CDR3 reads CSVERWGTDNNYGYTF. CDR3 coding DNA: TGCAGCGTTGAACGTTGGGGGACGGACAATAACTATGGCTACACCTTC.

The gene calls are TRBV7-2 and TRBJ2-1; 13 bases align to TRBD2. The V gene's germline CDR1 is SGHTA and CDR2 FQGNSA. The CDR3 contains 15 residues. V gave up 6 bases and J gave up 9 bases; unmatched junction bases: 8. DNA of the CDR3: TGTGCCAGCAGGGACCCGGGACTAGCGGGACTTGAGCAGTTCTTC. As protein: CASRDPGLAGLEQFF.

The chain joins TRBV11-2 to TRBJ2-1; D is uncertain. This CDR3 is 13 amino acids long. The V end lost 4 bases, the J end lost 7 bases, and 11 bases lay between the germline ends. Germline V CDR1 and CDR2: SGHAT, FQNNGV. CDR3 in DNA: TGTGCCAGCAGCTGGGCGATAAGGAATGAGCAGTTCTTC. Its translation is CASSWAIRNEQFF. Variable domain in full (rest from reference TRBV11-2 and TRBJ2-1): EAGVAQSPRYKIIEKRQSVAFWCNPISGHATLYWYQQILGQGPKLLIQFQNNGVVDDSQLPKDRFSAERLKGVDSTLKIQPAKLEDSAVYLCASSWAIRNEQFFGPGTRLTVL.

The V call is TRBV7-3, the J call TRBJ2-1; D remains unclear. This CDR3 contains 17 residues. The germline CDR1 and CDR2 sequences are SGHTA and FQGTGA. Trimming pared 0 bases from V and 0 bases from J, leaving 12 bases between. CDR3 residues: CASSLTPSTRSYNEQFF. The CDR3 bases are TGTGCCAGCAGCTTAACGCCGAGCACCCGCTCCTACAATGAGCAGTTCTTC.

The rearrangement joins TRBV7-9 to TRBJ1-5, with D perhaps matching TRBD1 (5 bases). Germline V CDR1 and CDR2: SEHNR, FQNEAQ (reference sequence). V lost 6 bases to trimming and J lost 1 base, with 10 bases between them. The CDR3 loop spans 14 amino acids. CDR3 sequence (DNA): TGTGCCAGCAGTCGGCAGGGAAGCAATCAGCCCCAGCATTTT. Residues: CASSRQGSNQPQHF.

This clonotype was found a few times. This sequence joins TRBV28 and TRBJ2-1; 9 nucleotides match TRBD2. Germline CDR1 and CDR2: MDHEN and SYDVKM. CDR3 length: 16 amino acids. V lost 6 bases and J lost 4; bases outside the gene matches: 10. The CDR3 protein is CASRDRREGRYNEQFF. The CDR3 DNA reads TGTGCCAGCAGAGATAGGCGGGAGGGCCGATACAATGAGCAGTTCTTC.

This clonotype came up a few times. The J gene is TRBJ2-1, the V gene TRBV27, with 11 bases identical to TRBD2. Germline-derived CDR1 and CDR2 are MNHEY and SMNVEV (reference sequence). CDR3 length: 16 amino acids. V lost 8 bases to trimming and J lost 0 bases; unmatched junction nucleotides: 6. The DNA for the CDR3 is TGTGCCAGCCTTCTCCTAGCGGGAGGCTCCTACAATGAGCAGTTCTTC. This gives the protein CASLLLAGGSYNEQFF.

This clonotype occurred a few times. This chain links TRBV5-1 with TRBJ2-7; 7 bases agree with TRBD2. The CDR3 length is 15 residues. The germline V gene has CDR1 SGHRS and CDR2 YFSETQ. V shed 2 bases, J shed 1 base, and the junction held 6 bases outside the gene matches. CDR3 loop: CASSLSQAGSYEQYF. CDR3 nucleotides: TGCGCCAGCAGCTTAAGTCAAGCGGGGTCCTACGAGCAGTACTTC.

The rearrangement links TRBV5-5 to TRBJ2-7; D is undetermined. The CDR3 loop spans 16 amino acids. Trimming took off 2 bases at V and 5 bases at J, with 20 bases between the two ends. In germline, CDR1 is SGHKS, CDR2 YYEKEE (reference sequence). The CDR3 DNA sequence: TGTGCCAGCAGCTTCGTACGGACCCTCGATATGAACGAGCAGTACTTC. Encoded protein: CASSFVRTLDMNEQYF.

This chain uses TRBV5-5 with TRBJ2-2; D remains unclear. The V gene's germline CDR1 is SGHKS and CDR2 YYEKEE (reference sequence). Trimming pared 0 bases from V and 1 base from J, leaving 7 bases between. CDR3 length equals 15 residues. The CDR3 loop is CASSLGAENTGELFF. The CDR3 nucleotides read TGTGCCAGCAGCTTGGGGGCAGAGAACACCGGGGAGCTGTTTTTT. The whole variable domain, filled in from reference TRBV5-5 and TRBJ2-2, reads DAGVTQSPTHLIKTRGQQVTLRCSPISGHKSVSWYQQVLGQGPQFIFQYYEKEERGRGNFPDRFSARQFPNYSSELNVNALLLGDSALYLCASSLGAENTGELFFGEGSRLTVL.

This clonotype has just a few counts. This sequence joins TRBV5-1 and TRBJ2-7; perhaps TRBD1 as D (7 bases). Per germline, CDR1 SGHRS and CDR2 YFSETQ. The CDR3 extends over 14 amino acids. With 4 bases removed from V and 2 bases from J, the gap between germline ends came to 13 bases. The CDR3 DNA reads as TGCGCCAGCAGCGGCGGGACAGTCCCCTACGAGCAGTACTTC. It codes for CASSGGTVPYEQYF.

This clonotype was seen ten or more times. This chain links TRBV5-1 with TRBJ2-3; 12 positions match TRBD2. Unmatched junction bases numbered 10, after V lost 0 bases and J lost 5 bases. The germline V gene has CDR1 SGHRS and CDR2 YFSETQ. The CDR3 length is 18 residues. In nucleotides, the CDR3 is TGCGCCAGCAGCTTGGCCCCGACTAGCGGGAGTAGTGGAGATACGCAGTATTTT. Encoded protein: CASSLAPTSGSSGDTQYF.

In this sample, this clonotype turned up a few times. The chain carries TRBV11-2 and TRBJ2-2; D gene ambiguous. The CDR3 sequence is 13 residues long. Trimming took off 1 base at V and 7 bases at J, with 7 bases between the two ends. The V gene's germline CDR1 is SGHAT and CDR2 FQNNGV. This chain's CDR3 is CASSLAGRGELFF. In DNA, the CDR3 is TGTGCCAGCAGCTTAGCGGGCCGCGGGGAGCTGTTTTTT. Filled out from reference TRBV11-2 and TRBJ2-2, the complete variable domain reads EAGVAQSPRYKIIEKRQSVAFWCNPISGHATLYWYQQILGQGPKLLIQFQNNGVVDDSQLPKDRFSAERLKGVDSTLKIQPAKLEDSAVYLCASSLAGRGELFFGEGSRLTVL.

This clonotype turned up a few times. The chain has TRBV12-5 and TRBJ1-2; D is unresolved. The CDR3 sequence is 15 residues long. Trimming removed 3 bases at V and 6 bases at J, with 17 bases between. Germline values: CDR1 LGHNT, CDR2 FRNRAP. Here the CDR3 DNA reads TGTGCTAGTGGTTTCACGAACCCCCTTGGAGATGGCTACACCTTC. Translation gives CASGFTNPLGDGYTF.

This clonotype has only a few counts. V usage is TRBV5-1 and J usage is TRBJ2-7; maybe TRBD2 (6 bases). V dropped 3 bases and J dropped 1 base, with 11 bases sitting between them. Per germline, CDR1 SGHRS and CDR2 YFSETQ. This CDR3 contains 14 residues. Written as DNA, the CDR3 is TGCGCCAGCAGCTCCAGGCGGGGATCCTACGAGCAGTACTTC. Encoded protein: CASSSRRGSYEQYF.

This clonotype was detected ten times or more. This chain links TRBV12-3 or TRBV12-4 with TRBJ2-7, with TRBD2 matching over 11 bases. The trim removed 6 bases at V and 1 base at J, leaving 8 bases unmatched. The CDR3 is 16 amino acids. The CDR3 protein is CASRERLAGKSYEQYF. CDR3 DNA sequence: TGTGCCAGCAGGGAAAGACTAGCGGGAAAGTCCTACGAGCAGTACTTC.

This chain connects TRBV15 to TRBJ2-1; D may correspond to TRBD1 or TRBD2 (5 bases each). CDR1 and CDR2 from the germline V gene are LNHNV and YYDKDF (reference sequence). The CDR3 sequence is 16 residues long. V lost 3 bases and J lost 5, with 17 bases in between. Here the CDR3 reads CATSSSRGPPNNEQFF. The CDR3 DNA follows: TGTGCCACCAGCAGTTCAAGGGGACCTCCAAACAATGAGCAGTTCTTC. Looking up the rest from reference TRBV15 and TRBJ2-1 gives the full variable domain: DAMVIQNPRYQVTQFGKPVTLSCSQTLNHNVMYWYQQKSSQAPKLLFHYYDKDFNNEADTPDNFQSRRPNTSFCFLDIRSPGLGDTAMYLCATSSSRGPPNNEQFFGPGTRLTVL.

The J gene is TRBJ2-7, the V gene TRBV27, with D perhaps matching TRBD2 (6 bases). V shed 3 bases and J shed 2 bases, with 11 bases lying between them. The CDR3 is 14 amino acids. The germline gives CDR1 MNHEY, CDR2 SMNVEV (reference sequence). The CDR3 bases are TGTGCCAGCAGTTTCGCGGGGCCTGCCTACGAGCAGTACTTC. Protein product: CASSFAGPAYEQYF.

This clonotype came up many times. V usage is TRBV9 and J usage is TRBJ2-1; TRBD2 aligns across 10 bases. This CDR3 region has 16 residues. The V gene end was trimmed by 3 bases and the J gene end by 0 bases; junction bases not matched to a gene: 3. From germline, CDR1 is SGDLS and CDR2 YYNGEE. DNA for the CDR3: TGTGCCAGCAGCGCCGGACTAGCGGTCTCCTACAATGAGCAGTTCTTC. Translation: CASSAGLAVSYNEQFF.

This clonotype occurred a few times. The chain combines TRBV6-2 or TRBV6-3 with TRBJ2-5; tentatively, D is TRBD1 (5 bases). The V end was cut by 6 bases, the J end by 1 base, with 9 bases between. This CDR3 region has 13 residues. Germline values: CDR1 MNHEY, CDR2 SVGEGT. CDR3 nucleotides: TGTGCCAGCAGGCTCGACAGCCAAGAGACCCAGTACTTC. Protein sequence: CASRLDSQETQYF.

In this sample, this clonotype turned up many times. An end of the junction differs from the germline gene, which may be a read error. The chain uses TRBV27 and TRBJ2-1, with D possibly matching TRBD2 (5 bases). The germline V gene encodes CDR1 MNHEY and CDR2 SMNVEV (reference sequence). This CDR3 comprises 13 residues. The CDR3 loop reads CASSLSSGNEQFF. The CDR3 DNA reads TGCGCCAGCAGCCTTTCAAGCGGCAATGAGCAGTTCTTC.

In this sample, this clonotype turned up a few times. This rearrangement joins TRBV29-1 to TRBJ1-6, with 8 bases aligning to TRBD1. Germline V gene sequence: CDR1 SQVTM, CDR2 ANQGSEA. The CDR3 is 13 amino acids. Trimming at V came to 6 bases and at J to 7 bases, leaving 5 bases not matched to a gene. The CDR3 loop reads CSVRDRRNSPLHF. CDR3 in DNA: TGCAGCGTCCGGGACAGGCGGAATTCACCCCTCCACTTT.

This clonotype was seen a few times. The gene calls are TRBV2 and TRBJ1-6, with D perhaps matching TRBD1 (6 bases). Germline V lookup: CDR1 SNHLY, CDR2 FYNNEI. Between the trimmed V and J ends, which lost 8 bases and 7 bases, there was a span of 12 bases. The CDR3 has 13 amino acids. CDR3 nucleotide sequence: TGTGCCAGCCGGGAGGACAGAAATTCACCCCTCCACTTT. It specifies CASREDRNSPLHF.

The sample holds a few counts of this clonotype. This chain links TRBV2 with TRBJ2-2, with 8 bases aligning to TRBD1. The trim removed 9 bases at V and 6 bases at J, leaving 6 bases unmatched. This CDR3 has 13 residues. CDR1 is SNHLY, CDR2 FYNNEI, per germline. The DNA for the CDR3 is TGTGCCAGTTGGACAGGGTTTGCCGGGGAGCTGTTTTTT. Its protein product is CASWTGFAGELFF.

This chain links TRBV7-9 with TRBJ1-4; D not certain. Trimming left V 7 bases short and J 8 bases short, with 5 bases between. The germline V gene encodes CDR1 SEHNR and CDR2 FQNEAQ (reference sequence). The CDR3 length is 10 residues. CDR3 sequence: CASTQEKLFF. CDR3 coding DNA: TGTGCCAGCACCCAAGAAAAACTGTTTTTT.

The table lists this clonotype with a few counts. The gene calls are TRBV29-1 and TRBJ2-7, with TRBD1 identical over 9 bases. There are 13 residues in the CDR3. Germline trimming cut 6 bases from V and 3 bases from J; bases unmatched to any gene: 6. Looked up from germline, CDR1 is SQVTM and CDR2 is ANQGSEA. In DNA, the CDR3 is TGCAGCGTCGTCGACAGGGGGTTCTACGAGCAGTACTTC. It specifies CSVVDRGFYEQYF.